This T cell receptor (beta chain) derives from a study of identical twins. Findings and limits, study-wide: For monozygotic twins, models underestimated out-of-frame TCR alpha sharing. Within cord blood, abundant beta clonotypes carried fewer insertions, but memory repertoires showed no such trend.

TCRdb independently ran MiXCR on the 5' RACE reads; one entry per CDR3 protein. Of about 810,000 distinct CDR3 sequences in the sample, 12% were seen once. In regard to this clonotype: Its antigen is not known.

Germline V gene data show CDR1 as LNHDA and CDR2 as SQIVND (reference sequence). The CDR3 is 13 residues long. The germline V and J ends were trimmed by 6 bases and 10 bases, with 18 bases remaining between them. These data were likewise used in another study, on yellow fever vaccine responses in identical twins. From that paper: Twins reportedly showed a vaccine T cell response that seemed partly convergent and partly personalized.

The sample consisted of PBMCs. The sequence was collected from a young woman in good health. The V call is TRBV19, the J call TRBJ1-2, with D uncertain. CDR3 DNA sequence: TGTGCCAGTAGGGCAGGACTGCATTGGAACTACACCTTC. Its protein product is CASRAGLHWNYTF.